The 20 T cell receptor beta chains presented below share a single source sample, sequenced in a study of T cell clones after liver transplantation. Generated by immunoSEQ multiplex PCR, the TCRdb table keeps only in-frame clones and is missing some. The data show about 15,000 clones, about four fifths seen once. Here the sequenced sample was CD8+ T cells from blood, taken approximately 4 years after liver transplant. These receptors all come from a human patient who received a liver transplant. The T cells may partly be graft donor cells.

J is TRBJ1-1 and V is TRBV7-9; D remains ambiguous. V lost 1 base, J lost 1 base, and 10 bases lay in between. The germline gives CDR1 SEHNR, CDR2 FQNEAQ (reference sequence). This CDR3 has 15 residues. CDR3 sequence (DNA): TGTGCCAGCAGCTTAGATTTCGACGAGAACACTGAAGCTTTCTTT. Translating gives CASSLDFDENTEAFF.

This clone was recorded a few times. The V and J genes are TRBV11-2 and TRBJ2-1; D may be TRBD1 (6 bases). V was trimmed by 1 base and J by 0 bases, leaving 10 bases between them. This CDR3 has 16 residues. CDR1 and CDR2 (germline): SGHAT, FQNNGV. CDR3 nucleotides: TGTGCCAGCAGCTTAGTTCAGGGGAGCTCCTACAATGAGCAGTTCTTC. Its protein product is CASSLVQGSSYNEQFF.

The rearrangement links TRBV9 to TRBJ2-1; no definite D call. The germline gives CDR1 SGDLS, CDR2 YYNGEE. There are 12 residues in the CDR3. V was shortened by 1 base and J by 9 bases, with 8 bases between the two germline ends. The CDR3 DNA is TGTGCCAGCAGCGTATTCGCCACTGAGCAGTTCTTC. It specifies CASSVFATEQFF.

The chain couples TRBV9 to TRBJ2-7; TRBD1 might be the D (6 bases). Germline CDR1 and CDR2: SGDLS and YYNGEE. V lost 3 bases, J lost 0 bases, and 10 bases lay in between. The CDR3 is 14 amino acids. The CDR3 DNA reads TGTGCCAGCAGCGGCAGGGGCGGCTCCTACGAGCAGTACTTC. Amino acids: CASSGRGGSYEQYF.

In this sample, this clone turned up once. V and J are TRBV14 and TRBJ1-5; D might be TRBD1 (5 bases). This CDR3 region has 13 residues. The V gene lost 1 base and the J gene lost 6 bases, with 7 bases spanning the gap. CDR1 SGHDN and CDR2 FVKESK come from the germline V gene. CDR3 DNA sequence: TGTGCCAGCAGCCAAGGGGGGATTCAGCCCCAGCATTTT. This sequence encodes CASSQGGIQPQHF.

This chain uses TRBV28 with TRBJ2-3; TRBD1 might be the D (6 bases). V was clipped by 3 bases and J by 0 bases, with 10 bases between them. This CDR3 spans 15 amino acids. Germline values: CDR1 MDHEN, CDR2 SYDVKM. In nucleotides, the CDR3 is TGTGCCAGCAGTTTCGGACAGCTCAGCACAGATACGCAGTATTTT. It is translated as CASSFGQLSTDTQYF.

The gene calls are TRBV27 and TRBJ2-1; D not resolved. The V and J ends lost 5 bases and 11 bases respectively, with 13 bases between them. The germline gives CDR1 MNHEY, CDR2 SMNVEV (reference sequence). The CDR3 spans 12 residues. Here the CDR3 DNA reads TGTGCCAGCAGTCCTTCTAGGGTTAAGCAGTTCTTC. As protein: CASSPSRVKQFF.

V usage is TRBV27 and J usage is TRBJ2-7; D is possibly TRBD2 (6 bases). Germline CDR1 and CDR2: MNHEY and SMNVEV (reference sequence). CDR3 length: 15 amino acids. With 6 bases removed from V and 0 bases from J, the gap between germline ends came to 15 bases. The chain's CDR3 is CASSDGGVTSYEQYF. The CDR3 DNA sequence: TGTGCCAGCAGCGACGGCGGGGTTACCTCCTACGAGCAGTACTTC.

This clone appeared a few times. V and J are TRBV6-1 and TRBJ1-1, with D possibly TRBD1 on 6 matching bases. The CDR3 loop spans 13 amino acids. V was trimmed by 5 bases and J by 6 bases, leaving 13 bases between them. Germline loops: CDR1 MNHNS, CDR2 SASEGT. The CDR3 is CASSNRDNSEAFF. The CDR3 coding sequence is TGTGCCAGCAGTAACAGGGACAACTCTGAAGCTTTCTTT.

This chain joins TRBV7-9 and TRBJ2-2, with 9 bases aligning to TRBD1. The ends lost 8 bases at V and 4 bases at J; junction bases unmatched: 8. The CDR3 runs to 15 residues. Germline V gene lookup returns CDR1 SEHNR and CDR2 FQNEAQ (reference sequence). The CDR3 protein is CASRDRGMGTGELFF. For the CDR3, the DNA is TGTGCCAGCCGCGACAGGGGGATGGGCACCGGGGAGCTGTTTTTT.

The CDR3 DNA reads TGTGCCTCTACCTACCCGGGGAGCAATCAGCCCCAGCATTTT. The encoded protein is CASTYPGSNQPQHF. The chain is built from TRBV19 and TRBJ1-5; D is unclear. Germline CDR1 reads LNHDA; CDR2 reads SQIVND (reference sequence). CDR3 size: 14 residues. V gave up 11 bases and J gave up 1 base, with 15 bases separating them.

The chain joins TRBV7-3 to TRBJ1-2; maybe TRBD1 (5 bases). From germline, CDR1 is SGHTA and CDR2 FQGTGA. V lost 5 bases to trimming and J lost 3 bases, with 13 bases between them. CDR3 length equals 14 residues. The CDR3 coding sequence is TGTGCCAGCAGCCCCCGGGGAGGGGACTATGGCTACACCTTC. Its translation: CASSPRGGDYGYTF.

V gene TRBV7-9 combines with J gene TRBJ1-1; D gene unclear. The V gene's germline CDR1 is SEHNR and CDR2 FQNEAQ (reference sequence). This CDR3 has 16 residues. Trimming stripped 2 bases from V and 0 bases from J, with 13 bases between. CDR3 nucleotide sequence: TGTGCCAGCAGCTTAACGGGTGGCGGATTGAACACTGAAGCTTTCTTT. Translating gives CASSLTGGGLNTEAFF.

This clone appeared a single time. The chain carries TRBV5-1 and TRBJ2-7; tentative D call: TRBD2 (5 bases). The V end was cut by 2 bases, the J end by 4 bases, with 13 bases between. From germline, CDR1 is SGHRS and CDR2 YFSETQ. CDR3 size: 14 residues. The CDR3 coding sequence is TGCGCCAGCAGCTTTCAGCGGTTCTCGTACGAGCAGTACTTC. Protein product: CASSFQRFSYEQYF.

The chain employs TRBV6-5 and TRBJ2-7, with D maybe TRBD1 (6 bases). V was trimmed by 5 bases and J by 2 bases, leaving 7 bases between them. Per germline, CDR1 MNHEY and CDR2 SVGAGI. This CDR3 spans 12 amino acids. CDR3 bases: TGTGCCAGCAGTACAGGGCCCTACGAGCAGTACTTC. This sequence encodes CASSTGPYEQYF.

The chain employs TRBV9 and TRBJ1-2; D gene unclear. The germline V gene has CDR1 SGDLS and CDR2 YYNGEE. The CDR3 spans 13 residues. V lost 0 bases to trimming and J lost 5 bases, with 8 bases between them. The CDR3 protein is CASSVEGQYGYTF. CDR3 nucleotides: TGTGCCAGCAGCGTAGAAGGGCAATATGGCTACACCTTC.

The chain has TRBV11-1 and TRBJ1-2; TRBD1 might be the D (5 bases). The germline gives CDR1 SGHAT, CDR2 FQDESV (reference sequence). Trimming cost V 5 bases and J 1 base, with 20 bases left between them. This CDR3 has 17 residues. CDR3: CASSEGGGRDLNYGYTF. The CDR3 nucleotides are TGTGCCAGCAGCGAGGGCGGCGGGAGGGACCTTAACTATGGCTACACCTTC. The complete variable domain, with remaining parts taken from reference TRBV11-1 and TRBJ1-2, reads EAEVAQSPRYKITEKSQAVAFWCDPISGHATLYWYRQILGQGPELLVQFQDESVVDDSQLPKDRFSAERLKGVDSTLKIQPAELGDSAMYLCASSEGGGRDLNYGYTFGSGTRLTVV.

The chain links TRBV7-9 to TRBJ2-1; D possibly corresponds to TRBD1 (6 bases). The CDR3 runs to 17 residues. V lost 2 bases to trimming and J lost 0 bases, with 14 bases between them. Germline values: CDR1 SEHNR, CDR2 FQNEAQ (reference sequence). CDR3 loop: CASSLSQDRFSYNEQFF. The CDR3 DNA follows: TGTGCCAGCAGCTTATCCCAAGACAGGTTCTCCTACAATGAGCAGTTCTTC.

Only a few counts were recorded for this clone. J is TRBJ1-5 and V is TRBV27; 7 bases match TRBD1. The CDR3 has 16 residues. V shed 2 bases and J 6 bases; nucleotides not matched to a gene: 10. Germline lookup yields CDR1 MNHEY and CDR2 SMNVEV (reference sequence). The CDR3 DNA is TGTGCCAGCAGTTTAAGGGGCAGGGGGGTACTTCAGCCCCAGCATTTT. Amino acid sequence: CASSLRGRGVLQPQHF.

The genes are TRBV2 and TRBJ1-1; D gene ambiguous. CDR1 is SNHLY, CDR2 FYNNEI, per germline. V was clipped by 4 bases and J by 8 bases, with 11 bases between them. This CDR3 spans 12 amino acids. CDR3 bases: TGTGCCAGCAGTGGTGTGGGAGGAGAAGCTTTCTTT. It encodes CASSGVGGEAFF.